This TCR beta chain emerged from a study of T cell responses to AZD1222 COVID-19 vaccine. Study outcomes and limitations: With dominance at 160-218 and 743-854, vaccine-associated CD4 TCRs spanned spike.

The protocol was immunoSEQ multiplex PCR, while the TCRdb copy is restricted to in-frame clones and leaves out a portion. This table holds more than 150,000 clones, approximately 92% found once. Germline CDR1 and CDR2: SGHTA and FQGNSA. The CDR3 extends over 17 amino acids. V lost 5 bases to trimming and J lost 5 bases; unmatched junction nucleotides: 12. In this sample, this clone turned up a few times. No antigen is known for it. V usage is TRBV7-2 and J usage is TRBJ2-2; 9 bases match TRBD2. The sample in question was peripheral blood, obtained on day 0 of AZD1222 vaccination. This TCR came from an adult in good health. As DNA, the CDR3 is TGTGCCAGCAGCCCCAATTCTGGTGCGGGAGGGACCGGGGAGCTGTTTTTT. Translation: CASSPNSGAGGTGELFF.